The T cell receptor (beta chain) under discussion was sequenced for a study of tumor and adjacent non-tumor tissue in lung cancer. Looking at the study overall: Histology: 11 to 13 adenocarcinoma, a couple of squamous cell carcinoma, 1 small cell lung cancer.

The CDR3 has 13 residues if both end residues are counted. CDR1 and CDR2 (germline): MNHNS, SASEGT. A modified ARM-PCR protocol with three rounds of nested PCR amplified TCRbeta. TCRdb ran MiXCR on the multiplex PCR reads and lists one entry per CDR3 protein. The repertoire holds about 76,000 distinct CDR3 sequences, with approximately 71% as singletons. No cell sorting was done before RNA was extracted from the tissue. Regarding the study as a whole: TCR diversity was significantly greater in tumor than normal lung tissue. Higher tumor TCR diversity was associated with shorter survival. Tumor repertoires had a smaller top 100 clone share than normal lung.

Concerning this clonotype itself: Its antigen is still unknown. No DNA is shown, since the ends of the CDR3 on it are uncertain; the CDR3 is the one TCRdb lists.

This sequence was found in a woman in her seventies with non-small cell lung cancer. Material for sequencing was lung tumor tissue. V usage is TRBV6-1 and J usage is TRBJ1-2; TRBD1 reflects the table's D call only, with no check against the DNA. The CDR3: CTSVNRDDRGYTF.